A single sample is the source of the 24 T cell receptor beta chains below, sequenced in a study of Ad26.COV2.S vaccination and SARS-CoV-2 variants. Treatment noted: about 20 received Ad26.COV2.S at low or high dose, single or two shots; roughly 5 received placebo; per-sample allocation not given. Day 63 following the first vaccine or placebo injection was when the samples were taken. TCRdb's table, derived via immunoSEQ multiplex PCR, lists solely in-frame clones and lacks some. The profile shows fewer than 400,000 clones, more than 85% of them singletons. The starting material was peripheral blood, obtained in a trial of Ad26.COV2.S vaccine versus placebo. The receptors derive from a person between 18 and 65 years old who received the Ad26.COV2.S COVID-19 vaccine or a placebo.

The rearrangement joins TRBV5-1 to TRBJ2-1; a weak D match, TRBD2 (5 bases). The CDR3 sequence is 16 residues long. Germline V gives CDR1 SGHRS, CDR2 YFSETQ. Trimming stripped 1 base from V and 0 bases from J, with 11 bases between. The CDR3 loop reads CASSLSGQSSYNEQFF. The CDR3 DNA follows: TGCGCCAGCAGCTTGAGCGGCCAGAGCTCCTACAATGAGCAGTTCTTC.

The chain joins TRBV18 to TRBJ1-1; no reliable D call. Germline CDR1 is KGHSH and CDR2 is LQKENI. The CDR3 extends over 15 amino acids. Deletions cut 3 bases from V and 0 bases from J, with 11 bases between. Here the CDR3 DNA reads TGTGCCAGCTCACCCGACTGGGAACTGAACACTGAAGCTTTCTTT. Its translation: CASSPDWELNTEAFF.

The CDR3 DNA is TGCGCCAGCAGCCAAGGTCCCACAGGGAGGACTGAAGCTTTCTTT. This sequence encodes CASSQGPTGRTEAFF. This chain links TRBV4-1 with TRBJ1-1; possible D gene TRBD1, 6 bases. The germline V gene has CDR1 MGHRA and CDR2 YSYEKL. The CDR3 runs to 15 residues. Trimming removed 1 base at V and 5 bases at J, with 14 bases between.

This clone was detected once. The chain is built from TRBV18 and TRBJ2-7; 10 bases agree with TRBD1. V shed 3 bases and J 2 bases; nucleotides not matched to a gene: 7. Germline V gives CDR1 KGHSH, CDR2 LQKENI. This CDR3 has 16 amino acids. CDR3 region: CASSPPRDRGTYEQYF. The CDR3 DNA is TGTGCCAGCTCACCCCCCCGGGACAGGGGTACCTACGAGCAGTACTTC.

This chain connects TRBV10-1 to TRBJ2-1; 9 positions match TRBD2. CDR1 is WNHNN and CDR2 is SYGVQD in the germline V gene (reference sequence). The CDR3 length is 17 residues. V lost 3 bases and J lost 4; bases outside the gene matches: 10. CDR3 nucleotides: TGCGCCAGCAGTGAAGTTGGGCTAGCGGGATCTTACAATGAGCAGTTCTTC. Translating gives CASSEVGLAGSYNEQFF.

The CDR3 bases are TGTGCCAGCAGGTGGCTCGAGGACACAGATACGCAGTATTTT. Encoded protein: CASRWLEDTDTQYF. The rearrangement links TRBV6-6 to TRBJ2-3, with D unresolved. Germline lookup yields CDR1 MNHNY and CDR2 SVGAGI (reference sequence). V was shortened by 6 bases and J by 2 bases, with 12 bases between the two germline ends. The CDR3 has 14 residues.

The J gene is TRBJ2-5, the V gene TRBV6-2 or TRBV6-3; D gene ambiguous. The CDR3 totals 11 residues. CDR1 and CDR2 (germline): MNHEY, SVGEGT. Deletions cut 6 bases from V and 6 bases from J, with 8 bases between. DNA for the CDR3: TGTGCCAGCAGCCACGGGCAGACCCAGTACTTC. Residues: CASSHGQTQYF.

This chain joins TRBV6-5 and TRBJ1-2; the match to TRBD1 covers 10 bases. The germline V gene encodes CDR1 MNHEY and CDR2 SVGAGI. The J segment lost 3 bases and the V segment lost 5 bases, leaving 6 bases of the junction unmatched. The CDR3 is 15 residues long. The CDR3 loop reads CASSPGTGDDYGYTF. The CDR3 bases are TGTGCCAGCAGTCCCGGGACAGGGGACGACTATGGCTACACCTTC.

CDR3 protein: CASSLDTRGAQPQHF. The CDR3 region has the DNA TGTGCCAGCAGCTTGGATACCAGGGGCGCTCAGCCCCAGCATTTT. The chain carries TRBV5-5 and TRBJ1-5, with D maybe TRBD1 (6 bases). This CDR3 contains 15 residues. CDR1 is SGHKS, CDR2 YYEKEE, per germline (reference sequence). V shed 0 bases and J shed 6 bases, with 13 bases lying between them.

This clone has a single count. The chain recombines TRBV19 with TRBJ1-6; D might be TRBD1 (5 bases). Germline V gives CDR1 LNHDA, CDR2 SQIVND (reference sequence). The CDR3 has 14 amino acids. V was cut by 3 bases and J by 8 bases, with 11 bases left in between. The CDR3 loop reads CASSIQGSDSPLHF. CDR3 coding DNA: TGTGCCAGTAGTATCCAGGGCTCGGATTCACCCCTCCACTTT.

The chain recombines TRBV25-1 with TRBJ1-1; D not resolved. Trimming shortened V by 6 bases and J by 1 base, and 9 bases separated the two germline ends. The CDR3 has 13 residues. Germline-derived CDR1 and CDR2 are MGHDK and SYGVNS. The CDR3 region is CASSAQENTEAFF. CDR3 nucleotide sequence: TGTGCCAGCAGCGCCCAAGAGAACACTGAAGCTTTCTTT. The full variable domain, its missing parts supplied by reference TRBV25-1 and TRBJ1-1, is EADIYQTPRYLVIGTGKKITLECSQTMGHDKMYWYQQDPGMELHLIHYSYGVNSTEKGDLSSESTVSRIRTEHFPLTLESARPSHTSQYLCASSAQENTEAFFGQGTRLTVV.

This chain connects TRBV2 to TRBJ1-1; D not resolved. CDR1 is SNHLY and CDR2 is FYNNEI in the germline V gene. The CDR3 is made up of 14 amino acids. V lost 1 base to trimming and J lost 1 base, with 7 bases between them. The CDR3: CASSEDSTNTEAFF. DNA of the CDR3: TGTGCCAGCAGTGAAGACAGTACGAACACTGAAGCTTTCTTT.

The chain links TRBV12-5 to TRBJ1-6; D not resolved. Germline CDR1 is LGHNT and CDR2 is FRNRAP. Trimming took off 3 bases at V and 7 bases at J, with 22 bases between the two ends. The CDR3 sequence is 18 residues long. CDR3 residues: CASGFLTEGSLKNSPLHF. DNA of the CDR3: TGTGCTAGTGGTTTCCTCACCGAGGGCTCCCTAAAGAATTCACCCCTCCACTTT.

This chain joins TRBV7-8 and TRBJ1-1; D not resolved. Germline V CDR1 and CDR2: SGHVS, FQNEAQ. V was pared by 1 base and J by 0 bases, with 12 bases between. CDR3 length: 16 residues. CDR3 in amino acids: CASSLGTGRLNTEAFF. CDR3 DNA sequence: TGTGCCAGCAGCTTAGGTACGGGCCGGCTGAACACTGAAGCTTTCTTT.

V and J are TRBV6-5 and TRBJ2-2; 7 positions agree with TRBD1. The CDR3 runs 15 residues. Per the germline V gene, CDR1 is MNHEY and CDR2 is SVGAGI. V lost 6 bases and J lost 1; bases outside the gene matches: 5. The CDR3 protein is CASSRQGVNTGELFF. For the CDR3, the DNA is TGTGCCAGCAGCAGACAGGGAGTGAACACCGGGGAGCTGTTTTTT.

V usage is TRBV2 and J usage is TRBJ2-5, with a possible D match to TRBD2 (6 bases). CDR1 and CDR2 (germline): SNHLY, FYNNEI. The CDR3 totals 14 residues. The ends were cut back, 4 bases at V and 5 bases at J, with 14 bases in the middle. CDR3 nucleotide sequence: TGTGCCAGCAGTGTTAGGGAGGCATGGGAGACCCAGTACTTC. As protein: CASSVREAWETQYF.

This clone was found once. The chain joins TRBV9 to TRBJ1-1, with 7 bases lining up with TRBD1. Trimming took 4 bases from V and 3 from J; bases not matched to a gene: 9. Germline V gives CDR1 SGDLS, CDR2 YYNGEE. CDR3 length: 15 residues. The chain's CDR3 is CASSPNRGPDTEAFF. CDR3 DNA: TGTGCCAGCAGCCCAAACAGGGGCCCGGACACTGAAGCTTTCTTT.

DNA of the CDR3: TGTGCCAGCAGTTATGCGGGGCGGGGGGCCACAGATACGCAGTATTTT. Protein sequence: CASSYAGRGATDTQYF. The chain carries TRBV6-2 or TRBV6-3 and TRBJ2-3; the match to TRBD2 covers 8 bases. Germline lookup yields CDR1 MNHEY and CDR2 SVGEGT. The V gene end was trimmed by 3 bases and the J gene end by 2 bases; junction bases not matched to a gene: 7. The CDR3 runs 16 residues.

With regard to this clone: This specimen includes other DNA sequences encoding the same CDR3. The rearrangement links TRBV18 to TRBJ1-1; D ambiguous. From germline, CDR1 is KGHSH and CDR2 LQKENI. Trimming pared 2 bases from V and 5 bases from J, leaving 9 bases between. The CDR3 has 13 amino acids. The CDR3 DNA is TGTGCCAGCTCACCAGGAGGGAGGACTGAAGCTTTCTTT. It codes for CASSPGGRTEAFF. The full variable domain, its missing parts supplied by reference TRBV18 and TRBJ1-1, is NAGVMQNPRHLVRRRGQEARLRCSPMKGHSHVYWYRQLPEEGLKFMVYLQKENIIDESGMPKERFSAEFPKEGPSILRIQQVVRGDSAAYFCASSPGGRTEAFFGQGTRLTVV.

The chain has TRBV7-9 and TRBJ2-3; D assignment may be TRBD1 or TRBD2 (6 bases each). CDR1 is SEHNR, CDR2 FQNEAQ, per germline (reference sequence). Trimming stripped 7 bases from V and 0 bases from J, with 11 bases between. The CDR3 is made up of 14 amino acids. CDR3: CASITGRSTDTQYF. In DNA form, the CDR3 reads TGTGCCAGCATAACAGGGAGGAGCACAGATACGCAGTATTTT.

The chain is built from TRBV5-1 and TRBJ1-1, with a possible D match to TRBD1 (6 bases). CDR1 is SGHRS and CDR2 is YFSETQ in the germline V gene. CDR3 length: 14 residues. V dropped 4 bases and J dropped 0 bases, with 10 bases sitting between them. The CDR3 DNA follows: TGCGCCAGCAGCCCGGGGGCTCTGAACACTGAAGCTTTCTTT. It yields the protein CASSPGALNTEAFF.

The chain's CDR3 is CASSLGQGSNQPQHF. In nucleotides, the CDR3 is TGCGCCAGCAGCTTGGGACAGGGTAGCAATCAGCCCCAGCATTTT. The chain carries TRBV5-1 and TRBJ1-5; 7 positions match TRBD1. The V gene's germline CDR1 is SGHRS and CDR2 YFSETQ. The junction had 0 bases not matched to a gene; V was cut back by 0 bases and J by 0 bases. The CDR3 length is 15 residues.

The V gene is TRBV3-1 (or the pseudogene TRBV3-2), the J gene TRBJ2-2, with 7 bases identical to TRBD1. Germline CDR1 and CDR2: LGHDT and YNNKEL (reference sequence). The CDR3 is made up of 15 amino acids. V dropped 2 bases and J dropped 3; count of bases not matched to a gene: 3. CDR3 amino acids: CASSQRQGDTGELFF. The CDR3 DNA reads as TGTGCCAGCAGCCAAAGACAGGGCGACACCGGGGAGCTGTTTTTT.

In its sample, this clone was seen a few times. The chain uses TRBV5-1 and TRBJ1-1; D may be TRBD1 (6 bases). Germline lookup yields CDR1 SGHRS and CDR2 YFSETQ. CDR3 length: 13 residues. The V and J ends lost 0 bases and 4 bases respectively, with 7 bases between them. The chain's CDR3 is CASSLEGVTEAFF. For the CDR3, the DNA is TGCGCCAGCAGCTTGGAGGGGGTCACTGAAGCTTTCTTT. Looking up the rest from reference TRBV5-1 and TRBJ1-1 gives the full variable domain: KAGVTQTPRYLIKTRGQQVTLSCSPISGHRSVSWYQQTPGQGLQFLFEYFSETQRNKGNFPGRFSGRQFSNSRSEMNVSTLELGDSALYLCASSLEGVTEAFFGQGTRLTVV.